This T cell receptor beta chain was recorded in a study of B cell selection in AIRE deficiency. Broader study findings: Healthy donors alone shared under 35% of fewer than 4,000 Treg sequences; patients alone approximately 9%.

Per the original data handling: About 99,000 patient and 130,000 to 150,000 healthy donor in-frame TCRbeta sequences came from conventional T cells. Data came from immunoSEQ multiplex PCR; TCRdb stores just in-frame clones and leaves some out. Clone size and the V and J calls come from that table; the DNA yielded D and trimming. The sample lists some 25,000 clones; approximately 96% were seen once. The CDR3 length is 13 residues. V lost 4 bases, J lost 8 bases, and 6 bases stayed unmatched. Germline V gene lookup returns CDR1 SGDLS and CDR2 YYNGEE. CD4+CD127+ cells were sorted as the conventional CD4 T cells. Comment on this clone: The antigen is undetermined.

The clonotype originates from a human donor in good health. The genes are TRBV9 and TRBJ1-1; 9 bases fit TRBD1. The sample was CD4+CD127+ conventional T cells sorted from PBMCs. The CDR3 DNA reads TGTGCCAGCAGCCTACAGGGGGCTTCAGAAGCTTTCTTT. It translates to CASSLQGASEAFF.